The 26 T cell receptor beta chains reported below all come from one sample, sequenced in a study of identical twins (dated by TCRdb to the mid-2010s). The receptor library was made with 5' RACE. These reads were obtained on an Illumina HiSeq 2000. Clones were called with MiXCR by TCRdb after fastp trimmed the public reads at Q25, and only in-frame beta chains were retained. All rows with the same CDR3 protein become a single entry with the most common DNA and genes. For this sample there are hundreds of thousands of distinct CDR3 sequences; roughly 18% appear just once. The ten largest clones take up around 13% of the sample. In addition, the sample was reused for a study of T cells expressing NK-cell markers.

Sequenced sample: PBMCs. All receptors derive from a young woman in good health.

This clonotype was seen a few times. This chain connects TRBV20-1 to TRBJ2-3; TRBD2 matches 8 bases. Germline CDR1 DFQATT, CDR2 SNEGSKA (reference sequence). V was clipped by 6 bases and J by 3 bases; unmatched bases: 11. The CDR3 runs to 15 residues. The CDR3 loop reads CSAQDLAGRTDTQYF. The DNA of the CDR3 is TGCAGTGCCCAGGACCTAGCGGGCAGAACAGATACGCAGTATTTT.

This clonotype was counted a few times. The rearrangement links TRBV20-1 to TRBJ2-7; TRBD1 aligns across 12 bases. The CDR3 spans 15 residues. Trimming took 0 bases from V and 5 from J; bases not matched to a gene: 5. CDR1 is DFQATT, CDR2 SNEGSKA, per germline (reference sequence). CDR3 loop: CSARDGGTGGDEQYF. The DNA for the CDR3 is TGCAGTGCTAGAGATGGGGGGACAGGGGGCGACGAGCAGTACTTC.

CDR3 coding DNA: TGTGCCAGCAGTGACTTTAGCTACGAGCAGTACTTC. Translating it yields CASSDFSYEQYF. The rearrangement links TRBV2 to TRBJ2-7, with D uncertain. The CDR3 length is 12 residues. V was pared by 3 bases and J by 3 bases, with 6 bases between. The V gene's germline CDR1 is SNHLY and CDR2 FYNNEI.

This chain joins TRBV5-1 and TRBJ1-1, with a weak D call TRBD1 (5 bases). The CDR3 consists of 15 residues. Germline CDR1 is SGHRS and CDR2 is YFSETQ. Between the trimmed V and J ends, which lost 3 bases and 0 bases, there was a span of 12 bases. The CDR3 protein is CASSSRDALNTEAFF. The CDR3 DNA is TGCGCCAGCAGCTCTAGGGACGCCTTGAACACTGAAGCTTTCTTT.

In its sample, this clonotype was seen a few times. This chain connects TRBV6-5 to TRBJ2-3, with 14 bases matching TRBD2. Trimming removed 0 bases from V and 4 bases from J; junction bases left unmatched: 9. Germline values: CDR1 MNHEY, CDR2 SVGAGI. The CDR3 sequence is 19 residues long. DNA of the CDR3: TGTGCCAGCAGTTACTCAGAGATGGGACTAGCGGGGGAGGCAGATACGCAGTATTTT. Its translation is CASSYSEMGLAGEADTQYF.

The chain has TRBV9 and TRBJ1-1; D call uncertain. The CDR3 length is 16 residues. V was shortened by 2 bases and J by 1 base, with 15 bases between the two germline ends. Germline CDR1 and CDR2: SGDLS and YYNGEE. DNA of the CDR3: TGTGCCAGCAGCGTCACAGAAAACGGGGAGAACACTGAAGCTTTCTTT. Amino acid sequence: CASSVTENGENTEAFF.

This chain links TRBV27 with TRBJ1-6; maybe TRBD1 (6 bases). The CDR3 is 17 residues long. Germline values: CDR1 MNHEY, CDR2 SMNVEV (reference sequence). V was trimmed by 3 bases and J by 1 base, leaving 13 bases between them. The CDR3 nucleotides are TGTGCCAGCAGTTTTAGGGGGGTTCGGTCCTATAATTCACCCCTCCACTTT. The encoded protein is CASSFRGVRSYNSPLHF.

This clonotype was detected a few times. The CDR3 is CASSPAGGELFF. The CDR3 bases are TGCGCCAGCAGCCCTGCGGGCGGGGAGCTGTTTTTT. V is TRBV4-3 and J is TRBJ2-2, with D possibly being TRBD2 (5 bases). V was clipped by 4 bases and J by 7 bases, with 7 bases between them. The CDR3 extends over 12 amino acids. Germline loops: CDR1 LGHNA, CDR2 YSLEER.

This clonotype was picked up a small number of times. V is TRBV20-1 and J is TRBJ2-7; the D gene is possibly TRBD1 (6 bases). The CDR3 consists of 12 residues. V was trimmed by 4 bases and J by 5 bases, leaving 12 bases between them. Germline assignment: CDR1 DFQATT and CDR2 SNEGSKA (reference sequence). CDR3 bases: TGCAGTGCTACATCACAGGGCCACGAGCAGTACTTC. Translated: CSATSQGHEQYF.

This chain links TRBV7-9 with TRBJ2-5; the match to TRBD1 covers 10 bases. Germline V CDR1 and CDR2: SEHNR, FQNEAQ (reference sequence). The CDR3 loop spans 14 amino acids. Trimming removed 5 bases from V and 4 bases from J; junction bases left unmatched: 4. CDR3 nucleotide sequence: TGTGCCAGCAGCGGGAGGACAGGGGGAGAGACCCAGTACTTC. This translates into CASSGRTGGETQYF.

Ten or more counts support this clonotype. The V call is TRBV6-2 or TRBV6-3, the J call TRBJ2-7; the match to TRBD2 covers 7 bases. The CDR3 length is 16 residues. V shed 4 bases, J shed 3 bases, and the junction held 12 bases outside the gene matches. Germline assignment: CDR1 MNHEY and CDR2 SVGEGT. This chain's CDR3 is CASSSGSGLGIYEQYF. The CDR3 DNA is TGTGCCAGCAGTTCCGGCTCCGGACTAGGTATCTACGAGCAGTACTTC.

This chain connects TRBV5-6 to TRBJ2-7; 11 positions agree with TRBD2. The germline CDR1 and CDR2 sequences are SGHDT and YYEEEE. The CDR3 extends over 18 amino acids. J was trimmed by 2 bases and V by 4 bases; bases with no gene match: 14. The CDR3 nucleotides are TGTGCCAGCAGCCTTAGCGGGAGGGGGACGTTCGCGGCCTACGAGCAGTACTTC. It codes for CASSLSGRGTFAAYEQYF.

The chain couples TRBV7-2 to TRBJ2-7, with 8 bases that match TRBD2. V dropped 1 base and J dropped 3; count of bases not matched to a gene: 5. The germline V gene has CDR1 SGHTA and CDR2 FQGNSA. CDR3 length: 15 amino acids. CDR3 DNA sequence: TGTGCCAGCAGCTTAGTTGGTAGCGGGAACTACGAGCAGTACTTC. This gives the protein CASSLVGSGNYEQYF. Drawing the rest from reference TRBV7-2 and TRBJ2-7, the complete variable domain is GAGVSQSPSNKVTEKGKDVELRCDPISGHTALYWYRQSLGQGLEFLIYFQGNSAPDKSGLPSDRFSAERTGGSVSTLTIQRTQQEDSAVYLCASSLVGSGNYEQYFGPGTRLTVT.

The J gene is TRBJ1-1, the V gene TRBV5-1, with a weak D call TRBD1 (6 bases). In germline, CDR1 is SGHRS, CDR2 YFSETQ. V lost 6 bases and J lost 5, with 20 bases in between. This CDR3 region has 15 residues. The chain's CDR3 is CASNPRGNRETEAFF. The CDR3 bases are TGCGCCAGCAACCCCCGGGGAAACAGGGAAACTGAAGCTTTCTTT.

This clonotype was seen a single time. The chain couples TRBV19 to TRBJ2-3, with D tentatively TRBD2 (5 bases). V dropped 2 bases and J dropped 2 bases, with 8 bases sitting between them. The CDR3 extends over 14 amino acids. Germline CDR1 reads LNHDA; CDR2 reads SQIVND (reference sequence). The CDR3 protein is CASSIRGNTDTQYF. CDR3 bases: TGTGCCAGTAGTATAAGAGGGAACACAGATACGCAGTATTTT. The variable domain in full, with the rest retrieved from reference TRBV19 and TRBJ2-3, is DGGITQSPKYLFRKEGQNVTLSCEQNLNHDAMYWYRQDPGQGLRLIYYSQIVNDFQKGDIAEGYSVSREKKESFPLTVTSAQKNPTAFYLCASSIRGNTDTQYFGPGTRLTVL.

This clonotype was detected a few times. V gene TRBV20-1 combines with J gene TRBJ2-7, with no clear D. Trimming took off 3 bases at V and 0 bases at J, with 15 bases between the two ends. Germline values: CDR1 DFQATT, CDR2 SNEGSKA (reference sequence). This CDR3 region has 15 residues. The CDR3 nucleotides read TGCAGTGCTAGCCGCTGGGGTACCAGCTCCTACGAGCAGTACTTC. It yields the protein CSASRWGTSSYEQYF.

J is TRBJ2-7 and V is TRBV6-5, with D maybe TRBD2 (6 bases). The germline V gene encodes CDR1 MNHEY and CDR2 SVGAGI. The V end was cut by 3 bases, the J end by 0 bases, with 15 bases between. The CDR3 contains 16 residues. This chain's CDR3 is CASSYNGGRSSYEQYF. Here the CDR3 DNA reads TGTGCCAGCAGTTATAATGGAGGGAGGAGCTCCTACGAGCAGTACTTC.

This clonotype was detected only a few times. The V call is TRBV30, the J call TRBJ1-5; D uncertain. The V gene's germline CDR1 is GTSNPN and CDR2 SVGIG (reference sequence). The CDR3 length is 13 residues. Deletions cut 3 bases from V and 4 bases from J, with 10 bases between. DNA for the CDR3: TGTGCCTGGAGCGGCACGGGAAATCAGCCCCAGCATTTT. Its translation: CAWSGTGNQPQHF.

CDR3 protein: CASSMGGPYNEQFF. The DNA for the CDR3 is TGTGCCAGTAGTATGGGTGGCCCGTACAATGAGCAGTTCTTC. The genes are TRBV19 and TRBJ2-1; D is undetermined. Between the trimmed V and J ends, which lost 3 bases and 4 bases, there was a span of 10 bases. The germline gives CDR1 LNHDA, CDR2 SQIVND (reference sequence). This CDR3 spans 14 amino acids. Drawing the rest from reference TRBV19 and TRBJ2-1, the complete variable domain is DGGITQSPKYLFRKEGQNVTLSCEQNLNHDAMYWYRQDPGQGLRLIYYSQIVNDFQKGDIAEGYSVSREKKESFPLTVTSAQKNPTAFYLCASSMGGPYNEQFFGPGTRLTVL.

This chain uses TRBV10-3 with TRBJ2-2; 7 positions match TRBD2. The CDR3 has 14 residues. CDR1 is ENHRY, CDR2 SYGVKD, per germline. The trim removed 8 bases at V and 8 bases at J, leaving 11 bases unmatched. CDR3 sequence: CAIQIAGDRGELFF. CDR3 DNA: TGTGCCATCCAAATCGCGGGGGATAGGGGGGAGCTGTTTTTT.

This rearrangement joins TRBV12-3 or TRBV12-4 to TRBJ1-6, with D hard to call. Trimming shortened V by 4 bases and J by 14 bases, and 9 bases separated the two germline ends. This CDR3 has 11 amino acids. The CDR3 loop reads CASSSSSSLHF. As DNA, the CDR3 is TGTGCCAGCAGTTCCTCCTCGTCCCTCCACTTT.

This sequence joins TRBV2 and TRBJ2-1, with TRBD1 matching over 7 bases. Germline V CDR1 and CDR2: SNHLY, FYNNEI. V dropped 9 bases and J dropped 5; count of bases not matched to a gene: 7. CDR3 length: 13 amino acids. The CDR3 DNA sequence: TGTGCCAGTGGGACAGTGAAACACAATGAGCAGTTCTTC. Amino acid sequence: CASGTVKHNEQFF. The variable domain in full, with the rest retrieved from reference TRBV2 and TRBJ2-1, is EPEVTQTPSHQVTQMGQEVILRCVPISNHLYFYWYRQILGQKVEFLVSFYNNEISEKSEIFDDQFSVERPDGSNFTLKIRSTKLEDSAMYFCASGTVKHNEQFFGPGTRLTVL.

The chain couples TRBV5-1 to TRBJ1-1; D might be TRBD1 (6 bases). Germline CDR1 reads SGHRS; CDR2 reads YFSETQ. Trimming left V 4 bases short and J 7 bases short, with 20 bases between. The CDR3 sequence is 15 residues long. CDR3 sequence reads: CASSPWGWGTYEAFF. CDR3 bases: TGCGCCAGCAGCCCCTGGGGCTGGGGGACATATGAAGCTTTCTTT.

This clonotype has just a few counts. Here the CDR3 DNA reads TGCAGTGCTGACAGGGGGGGAGGAAATGAAAAACTGTTTTTT. It codes for CSADRGGGNEKLFF. V is TRBV20-1 and J is TRBJ1-4, with 9 positions matching TRBD1. V was clipped by 5 bases and J by 5 bases; unmatched bases: 6. CDR1 DFQATT and CDR2 SNEGSKA come from the germline V gene (reference sequence). The CDR3 runs to 14 residues.

This clonotype was counted a few times. CDR3 nucleotides: TGTGCCAGCTTTTTCGGTACGCAGTATTTT. It specifies CASFFGTQYF. The chain employs TRBV12-3 or TRBV12-4 and TRBJ2-3, with no clear D. V lost 8 bases and J lost 8, with 8 bases in between. This CDR3 has 10 residues.

The chain links TRBV20-1 to TRBJ2-7; 8 bases fit TRBD2. Per germline, CDR1 DFQATT and CDR2 SNEGSKA (reference sequence). V lost 5 bases and J lost 2; bases outside the gene matches: 8. This CDR3 has 14 amino acids. CDR3 in amino acids: CSAWAGRDPYEQYF. CDR3 DNA: TGCAGTGCTTGGGCCGGGAGGGACCCCTACGAGCAGTACTTC.